One and the same sample provided the 20 T cell receptor beta chains below, sequenced in a study of metastatic and nonmetastatic thyroid tumors. No treatment had been given to any patient before thyroid surgery. TCRdb reassembled clones from the PCR reads with MiXCR. Here the sample spans tens of thousands of clones, around 15% being singletons. Sequencing input: blood. These receptors all come from a female donor with papillary thyroid cancer or a benign thyroid nodule (not recorded which). Some clones in this sample may be carry-over from other donors' samples.

The V call is TRBV11-3, the J call TRBJ2-3; possible D gene TRBD2, 5 bases. V was trimmed by 5 bases and J by 1 base, leaving 13 bases between them. The CDR3 consists of 15 residues. The germline gives CDR1 SGHNT, CDR2 YENEEA. The CDR3 sequence: CASSRGWAGTDTQYF. The CDR3 DNA reads TGTGCCAGCAGCCGCGGGTGGGCCGGCACAGATACGCAGTATTTT. The variable domain in full, with the rest retrieved from reference TRBV11-3 and TRBJ2-3, is EAGVVQSPRYKIIEKKQPVAFWCNPISGHNTLYWYLQNLGQGPELLIRYENEEAVDDSQLPKDRFSAERLKGVDSTLKIQPAELGDSAVYLCASSRGWAGTDTQYFGPGTRLTVL.

By share of the sample, this clone is medium-sized. V and J are TRBV28 and TRBJ1-2; no clear D gene. The CDR3 is made up of 14 amino acids. V was shortened by 5 bases and J by 2 bases, with 12 bases between the two germline ends. The germline V gene has CDR1 MDHEN and CDR2 SYDVKM. CDR3 sequence (DNA): TGTGCCAGCAGTCCGACGGCGGGAAACTATGGCTACACCTTC. It is translated as CASSPTAGNYGYTF.

This clone is medium-sized (0.01 to 0.1%) in the sample. The chain joins TRBV2 to TRBJ2-7; D is unresolved. The V gene's germline CDR1 is SNHLY and CDR2 FYNNEI. Trimming cost V 5 bases and J 6 bases, with 14 bases left between them. The CDR3 consists of 13 residues. The CDR3 loop is CASSLAAGAEQYF. CDR3 in DNA: TGTGCCAGCAGTTTGGCGGCCGGAGCCGAGCAGTACTTC.

With respect to this clone: A much more abundant neighbour one base away suggests this may be a read error. This chain connects TRBV30 to TRBJ1-1; D perhaps matches TRBD1 (5 bases). The length of the CDR3 is 13 residues. Germline V gene sequence: CDR1 GTSNPN, CDR2 SVGIG (reference sequence). V was trimmed by 4 bases and J by 7 bases, leaving 16 bases between them. Here the CDR3 reads CAWIPGWGREAFF. Here the CDR3 DNA reads TGTGCCTGGATCCCCGGGTGGGGCCGTGAAGCTTTCTTT.

The CDR3 DNA follows: TGTGCCAGCAGTTTATCTGCCAGACCCTCCTACGAGCAGTACTTC. Translation: CASSLSARPSYEQYF. The chain carries TRBV27 and TRBJ2-7, with D unclear. Germline V lookup: CDR1 MNHEY, CDR2 SMNVEV (reference sequence). The CDR3 extends over 15 amino acids. The V and J ends lost 0 bases and 0 bases respectively, with 9 bases between them.

This clone was observed many times. CDR3 bases: TGTGCCAGCAGATCGGGCGGGGAAAGGGGTACCTACGAGCAGTACTTC. Amino acid sequence: CASRSGGERGTYEQYF. J is TRBJ2-7 and V is TRBV11-2; tentative D call: TRBD2 (6 bases). V lost 6 bases and J lost 2, with 20 bases in between. Germline-derived CDR1 and CDR2 are SGHAT and FQNNGV. The CDR3 extends over 16 amino acids.

The chain combines TRBV6-1 with TRBJ2-6; D perhaps matches TRBD2 (5 bases). The CDR3 totals 15 residues. The germline gives CDR1 MNHNS, CDR2 SASEGT. Trimming shortened V by 2 bases and J by 2 bases, and 7 bases separated the two germline ends. The CDR3 bases are TGTGCCAGCAGTGAACCCGGGGCTGGGGCCAACGTCCTGACTTTC. Translating it yields CASSEPGAGANVLTF.

This clone has a handful of counts. The rearrangement joins TRBV28 to TRBJ1-2, with TRBD1 matching 8 bases. J gave up 10 bases and V 4 bases, and 2 bases lay outside the gene matches. The CDR3 covers 11 residues. Germline V CDR1 and CDR2: MDHEN, SYDVKM. The CDR3 bases are TGTGCCAGCAGTTCGACAGGGGACTACACCTTC. This sequence encodes CASSSTGDYTF.

Details on this clone: Different DNA sequences within this sample yield the same CDR3. The rearrangement joins TRBV2 to TRBJ2-1; a possible D gene is TRBD1 (5 bases). Trimming removed 5 bases from V and 8 bases from J, with 7 bases in between. The CDR3 extends over 11 amino acids. Germline lookup yields CDR1 SNHLY and CDR2 FYNNEI. The CDR3 nucleotides are TGTGCCAGCAGTACCAGGGATGAGCAGTTCTTC. Residues: CASSTRDEQFF. Full variable domain (missing parts from reference TRBV2 and TRBJ2-1): EPEVTQTPSHQVTQMGQEVILRCVPISNHLYFYWYRQILGQKVEFLVSFYNNEISEKSEIFDDQFSVERPDGSNFTLKIRSTKLEDSAMYFCASSTRDEQFFGPGTRLTVL.

This clone is classed as medium-sized. This chain links TRBV6-1 with TRBJ2-3; 7 nucleotides align to TRBD2. Looked up from germline, CDR1 is MNHNS and CDR2 is SASEGT. Trimming at V came to 5 bases and at J to 6 bases, leaving 5 bases not matched to a gene. The CDR3 loop spans 13 amino acids. CDR3 in amino acids: CASSSDGGDTQYF. The CDR3 nucleotides are TGTGCCAGCAGTTCGGACGGGGGGGATACGCAGTATTTT.

This clone was seen ten or more times. The chain uses TRBV7-2 and TRBJ2-5; 7 positions agree with TRBD1. CDR3 size: 15 residues. Trimming cost V 1 base and J 4 bases; bases outside gene matches: 6. Germline CDR1 SGHTA, CDR2 FQGNSA. The CDR3 DNA is TGTGCCAGCAGCTTAGTTGGGACAGCGCTAGAGACCCAGTACTTC. Amino acid sequence: CASSLVGTALETQYF.

This clone is medium-sized (0.01 to 0.1%) by share. The rearrangement uses TRBV28 and TRBJ2-1, with 7 bases aligning to TRBD1. V lost 5 bases, J lost 1 base, and 8 bases stayed unmatched. Per the germline V gene, CDR1 is MDHEN and CDR2 is SYDVKM. The CDR3 length is 16 residues. CDR3 nucleotides: TGTGCCAGCAGTCAGACAGGGTTTTATTCCTACAATGAGCAGTTCTTC. Its protein product is CASSQTGFYSYNEQFF.

This clone is medium-sized (0.01 to 0.1%) in the sample. The CDR3 reads CASREGTEQFF. The CDR3 DNA reads TGTGCCAGCAGGGAAGGTACTGAGCAGTTCTTC. This chain uses TRBV27 with TRBJ2-1, with D unclear. This CDR3 is 11 amino acids long. CDR1 is MNHEY and CDR2 is SMNVEV in the germline V gene (reference sequence). V was trimmed by 6 bases and J by 9 bases, leaving 9 bases between them.

This clone occurred many times. The V and J genes are TRBV7-9 and TRBJ1-5; D unresolved. Germline V gene sequence: CDR1 SEHNR, CDR2 FQNEAQ (reference sequence). The CDR3 is made up of 15 amino acids. V lost 1 base to trimming and J lost 3 bases, with 10 bases between them. The CDR3 here is CASSLGAGDNQPQHF. CDR3 sequence (DNA): TGTGCCAGCAGCTTAGGGGCAGGTGACAATCAGCCCCAGCATTTT.

This clone was seen more than once but under ten times. The rearrangement uses TRBV6-2 or TRBV6-3 and TRBJ2-1, with TRBD2 matching 9 bases. V trimming: 2 bases; J trimming: 4 bases; junction bases outside the gene matches: 6. The CDR3 is 16 amino acids. Germline CDR1 is MNHEY and CDR2 is SVGEGT. The CDR3 protein is CASSYPPSGAYNEQFF. The DNA of the CDR3 is TGTGCCAGCAGTTACCCTCCTAGCGGGGCTTACAATGAGCAGTTCTTC.

This chain links TRBV12-3 or TRBV12-4 with TRBJ1-1; D remains unclear. V lost 9 bases and J lost 6, with 20 bases in between. CDR3 size: 14 residues. The CDR3 coding sequence is TGTGCCAGTCTAAATCGTGGGAGCTCGGCTGAAGCTTTCTTT. This codes for CASLNRGSSAEAFF.

V is TRBV11-1 and J is TRBJ1-2, with D possibly being TRBD1 (6 bases). There are 16 residues in the CDR3. Germline V gene data show CDR1 as SGHAT and CDR2 as FQDESV (reference sequence). V lost 5 bases to trimming and J lost 9 bases, with 25 bases between them. CDR3 protein: CASSRGTNSLTDCYTF. The CDR3 bases are TGTGCCAGCAGCCGGGGGACAAATTCCCTTACTGATTGCTACACCTTC.

This clone was seen many times. V is TRBV19 and J is TRBJ2-6; tentative D call: TRBD1 (5 bases). Germline CDR1 is LNHDA and CDR2 is SQIVND (reference sequence). The CDR3 extends over 16 amino acids. The ends were cut back, 7 bases at V and 4 bases at J, with 17 bases in the middle. CDR3 sequence reads: CASTQIGRAGANVLTF. As DNA, the CDR3 is TGTGCCAGTACCCAGATCGGCAGGGCCGGGGCCAACGTCCTGACTTTC.

The rearrangement links TRBV19 to TRBJ2-1; 10 nucleotides agree with TRBD2. CDR3 length: 16 residues. V trimming: 1 base; J trimming: 15 bases; junction bases outside the gene matches: 15. Per the germline V gene, CDR1 is LNHDA and CDR2 is SQIVND (reference sequence). This CDR3 reads CASSIGASGSPVVLFF. The CDR3 coding sequence is TGTGCCAGTAGTATAGGGGCTAGCGGGAGCCCAGTCGTGCTGTTCTTC.

This chain uses TRBV11-1 with TRBJ1-2; TRBD1 aligns across 7 bases. Germline CDR1 is SGHAT and CDR2 is FQDESV (reference sequence). The trim removed 5 bases at V and 6 bases at J, leaving 12 bases unmatched. This CDR3 region has 15 residues. The CDR3 DNA is TGTGCCAGCAGCCTCAAGCGCGACAGGGTAGATGGCTACACCTTC. It encodes CASSLKRDRVDGYTF.